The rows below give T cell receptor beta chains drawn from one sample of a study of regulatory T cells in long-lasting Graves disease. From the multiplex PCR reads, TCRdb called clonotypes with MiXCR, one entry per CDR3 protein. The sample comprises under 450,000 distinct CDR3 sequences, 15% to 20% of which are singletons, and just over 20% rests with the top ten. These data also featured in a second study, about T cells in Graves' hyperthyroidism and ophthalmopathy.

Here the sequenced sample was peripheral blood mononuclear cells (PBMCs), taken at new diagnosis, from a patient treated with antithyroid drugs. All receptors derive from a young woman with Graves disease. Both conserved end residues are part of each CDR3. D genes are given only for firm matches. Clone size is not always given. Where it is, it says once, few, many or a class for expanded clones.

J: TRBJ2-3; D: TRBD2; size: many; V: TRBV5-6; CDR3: CASSPVGRGATDTQYF; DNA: TGTGCCAGCAGCCCAGTAGGGCGGGGGGCCACAGATACGCAGTATTTT
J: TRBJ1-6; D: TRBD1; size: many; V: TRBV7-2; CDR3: CASSDRTGRNSPLHF; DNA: TGTGCCAGCAGCGATCGGACAGGGAGGAATTCACCCCTCCACTTT
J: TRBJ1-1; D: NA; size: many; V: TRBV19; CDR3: CASTSEGVRGNTEAFF; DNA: TGTGCCAGTACCTCGGAAGGTGTTCGGGGGAACACTGAAGCTTTCTTT
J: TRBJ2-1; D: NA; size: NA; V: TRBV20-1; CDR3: CSALRTGRASYNEQFF; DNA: TGCAGTGCTTTAAGGACAGGGAGGGCCTCCTACAATGAGCAGTTCTTC
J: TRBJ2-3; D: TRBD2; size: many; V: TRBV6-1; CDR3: CASSVGAGDTDTQYF; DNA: TGTGCCAGCAGTGTCGGGGCGGGAGACACAGATACGCAGTATTTT
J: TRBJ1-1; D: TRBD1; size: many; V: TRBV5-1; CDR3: CASSQTGTGGLNTEAFF; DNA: TGCGCCAGCAGCCAAACCGGGACAGGGGGCCTGAACACTGAAGCTTTCTTT
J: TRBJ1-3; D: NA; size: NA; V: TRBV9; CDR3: CASSPGPSSGNTIYF; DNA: TGTGCCAGCAGCCCAGGGCCGAGCTCTGGAAACACCATATATTTT
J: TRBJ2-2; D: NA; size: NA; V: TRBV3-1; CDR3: CASSQEGSSPGEQFF; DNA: TGTGCCAGCAGCCAAGAAGGGTCTAGCCCCGGGGAGCAGTTTTTT
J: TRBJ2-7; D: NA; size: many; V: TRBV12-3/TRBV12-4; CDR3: CASSLLPGVDEQYF; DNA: TGTGCCAGCAGTTTACTCCCAGGGGTCGACGAGCAGTACTTC
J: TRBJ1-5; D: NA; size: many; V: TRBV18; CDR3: CASSQWGSNQPQHF; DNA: TGTGCCAGCTCTCAGTGGGGGAGCAATCAGCCCCAGCATTTT
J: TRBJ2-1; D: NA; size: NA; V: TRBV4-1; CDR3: CASSQGKMRTTLNNEQFF; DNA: TGCGCCAGCAGCCAAGGCAAAATGAGGACTACGCTAAACAATGAGCAGTTCTTC
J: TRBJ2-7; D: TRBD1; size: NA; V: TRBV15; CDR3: CATSRILGQDEQYF; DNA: TGTGCCACCAGCAGGATCCTCGGACAGGACGAGCAGTACTTC
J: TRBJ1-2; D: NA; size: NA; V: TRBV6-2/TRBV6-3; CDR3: CASSYWGDDRGNGYTF; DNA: TGTGCCAGCAGTTACTGGGGCGACGATCGGGGAAATGGCTACACCTTC
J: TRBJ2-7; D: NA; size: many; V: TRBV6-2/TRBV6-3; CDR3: CASSSDTYEQYF; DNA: TGTGCCAGCAGTTCGGACACCTACGAGCAGTACTTC
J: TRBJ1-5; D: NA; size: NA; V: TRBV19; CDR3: CASWAGKEYQPQHF; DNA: TGTGCCAGTTGGGCAGGGAAGGAGTATCAGCCCCAGCATTTT
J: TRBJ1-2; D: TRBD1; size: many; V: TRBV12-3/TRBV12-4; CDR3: CASSPGQGAGYTF; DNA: TGTGCCAGCAGTCCGGGACAGGGGGCTGGCTACACCTTC
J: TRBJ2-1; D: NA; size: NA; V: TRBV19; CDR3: CASSRLPSYNEQFF; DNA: TGTGCCAGTAGTCGGCTACCTTCCTACAATGAGCAGTTCTTC
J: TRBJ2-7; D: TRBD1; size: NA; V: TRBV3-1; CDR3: CASSRDSYYEQYF; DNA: TGTGCCAGCAGTCGGGACAGTTACTACGAGCAGTACTTC
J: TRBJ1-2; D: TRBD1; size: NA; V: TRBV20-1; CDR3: CSARADRVYGYTF; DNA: TGCAGTGCTAGAGCGGACAGGGTTTATGGCTACACCTTC
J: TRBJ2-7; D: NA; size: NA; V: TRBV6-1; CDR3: CASSETAQVGYEQYF; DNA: TGTGCCAGCAGTGAAACCGCGCAGGTTGGCTACGAGCAGTACTTC
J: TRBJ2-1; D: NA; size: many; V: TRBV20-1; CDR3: CSAKITGFNEQFF; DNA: TGCAGTGCTAAAATAACAGGGTTTAATGAGCAGTTCTTC
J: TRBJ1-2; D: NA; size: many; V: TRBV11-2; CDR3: CASSLKANYGYTF; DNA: TGTGCCAGCAGCTTAAAAGCTAACTATGGCTACACCTTC
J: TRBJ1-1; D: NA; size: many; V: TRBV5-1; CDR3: CASSPRAGEGYTEAFF; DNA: TGCGCCAGCAGCCCAAGGGCAGGAGAGGGTTACACTGAAGCTTTCTTT
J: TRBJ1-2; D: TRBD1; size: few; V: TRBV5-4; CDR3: CASSLKKGQPNYGYTF; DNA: TGTGCCAGCAGCCTGAAGAAGGGACAGCCTAACTATGGCTACACCTTC
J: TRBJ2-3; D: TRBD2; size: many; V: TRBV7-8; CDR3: CASSLVQWAGVVVPGDTQYF; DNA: TGTGCCAGCAGCTTAGTACAATGGGCGGGAGTGGTAGTTCCCGGGGATACGCAGTATTTT
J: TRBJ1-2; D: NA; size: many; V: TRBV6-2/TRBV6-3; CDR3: CASSPWRARGYTF; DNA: TGTGCCAGCAGCCCATGGCGGGCTAGGGGCTACACCTTC
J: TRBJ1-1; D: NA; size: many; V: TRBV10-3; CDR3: CAISAGGNTEAFF; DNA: TGTGCCATCAGTGCTGGGGGGAACACTGAAGCTTTCTTT
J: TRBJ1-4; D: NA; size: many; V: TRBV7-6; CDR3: CASSLYDRFNEKLFF; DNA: TGTGCCAGCAGCTTATACGACAGGTTTAATGAAAAACTGTTTTTT
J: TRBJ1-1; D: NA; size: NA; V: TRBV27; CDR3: CASSLKLGNTEASF; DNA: TGTGCCAGCAGTTTAAAGCTAGGGAACACTGAAGCTTCCTTT
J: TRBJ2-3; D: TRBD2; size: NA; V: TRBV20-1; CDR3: CSAKERAGRPDTQYF; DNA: TGCAGTGCCAAAGAGAGAGCGGGGAGGCCCGATACGCAGTATTTT
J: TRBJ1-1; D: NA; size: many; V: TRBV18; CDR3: CASSPPFKGENTEAFF; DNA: TGTGCCAGCTCACCTCCGTTCAAGGGGGAGAACACTGAAGCTTTCTTT
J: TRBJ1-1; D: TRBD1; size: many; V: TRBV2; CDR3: CASAGQIEAFF; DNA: TGTGCCAGCGCGGGACAGATTGAAGCTTTCTTT
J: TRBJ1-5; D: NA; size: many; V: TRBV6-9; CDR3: CASSSGRSSNQPQHF; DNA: TGTGCCAGCAGTTCGGGACGGTCTAGCAATCAGCCCCAGCATTTT
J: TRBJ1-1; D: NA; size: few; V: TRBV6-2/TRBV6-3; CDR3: CALRTEISTEAFF; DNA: TGTGCCCTTAGGACAGAGATCTCGACTGAAGCTTTCTTT
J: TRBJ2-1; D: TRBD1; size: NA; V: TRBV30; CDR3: CAWSGGQDLTGEQFF; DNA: TGTGCCTGGAGTGGGGGACAGGATTTAACAGGCGAGCAGTTCTTC
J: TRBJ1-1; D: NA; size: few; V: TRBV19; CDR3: CATTGRLNTEAFF; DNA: TGTGCCACCACGGGCAGGTTGAACACTGAAGCTTTCTTT
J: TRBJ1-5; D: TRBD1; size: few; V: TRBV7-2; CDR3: CASSHDRGYFRSPQHF; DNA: TGTGCCAGCAGTCATGACAGGGGATATTTCCGATCGCCCCAGCATTTT
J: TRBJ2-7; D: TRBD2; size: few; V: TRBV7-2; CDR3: CASSFRLAGSGYEQYF; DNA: TGTGCCAGCAGCTTCCGGCTAGCGGGATCTGGATACGAGCAGTACTTC
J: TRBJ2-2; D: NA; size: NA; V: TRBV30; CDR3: CAWGYKPGELFF; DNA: TGTGCCTGGGGCTACAAACCCGGGGAGCTGTTTTTT
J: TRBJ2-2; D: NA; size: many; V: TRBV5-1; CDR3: CASSIRPGEATGELFF; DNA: TGCGCCAGCAGCATACGCCCGGGGGAGGCCACCGGGGAGCTGTTTTTT